Given below is one T cell receptor (beta chain) in context. CDR1 and CDR2 from the germline V gene are LGHDT and YNNKEL (reference sequence). The V gene lost 0 bases and the J gene lost 0 bases, with 12 bases spanning the gap. The CDR3 totals 17 residues. The sample is drawn from a study of blood T cell repertoires in COVID-19. Profiling relied on immunoSEQ multiplex PCR, and the TCRdb table lists in-frame clones only, not all of them. The repertoire holds just over 350,000 clones, about 90% seen once, with approximately 3% in the top ten. The genes are TRBV3-1 (or the pseudogene TRBV3-2) and TRBJ1-3; perhaps TRBD1 as D (5 bases). The sample taken for sequencing was PBMCs or T cells enriched from blood (not recorded which). The sequence came from a woman aged 25 to 39 who had recovered from COVID-19. The chain's CDR3 is CASSQEAQAISGNTIYF. The CDR3 bases are TGTGCCAGCAGCCAAGAAGCACAGGCCATCTCTGGAAACACCATATATTTT.